This TCR beta chain is from a study of Ad26.COV2.S vaccination and SARS-CoV-2 variants. Turning to the study itself: Donor allocation was to the COV1001 Ad26.COV2.S trial arm. Dosing was one shot or two shots 56 days apart.

Between the trimmed V and J ends, which lost 0 bases and 3 bases, there was a span of 14 bases. The CDR3 has 17 amino acids. Germline V gene lookup returns CDR1 KGHSH and CDR2 LQKENI. Treatment meaning: about 20 received Ad26.COV2.S at low or high dose, single or two shots; about 5 received placebo; per-sample allocation not given. Repertoires come from day 63 after the first vaccine or placebo injection. Vaccine was an Ad26 vector expressing Wuhan-strain SARS-CoV-2 spike. Clones were read by immunoSEQ multiplex PCR, and TCRdb kept only the in-frame ones, dropping some. The sample lists more than 300,000 clones; roughly 86% were seen once.

The chain has TRBV18 and TRBJ1-4; a possible D gene is TRBD1 (6 bases). The specimen was peripheral blood, collected in a trial of Ad26.COV2.S vaccine versus placebo. The TCR comes from a person between 18 and 59 years old who received the Ad26.COV2.S COVID-19 vaccine or a placebo. Written as DNA, the CDR3 is TGTGCCAGCTCACCACCGGGGGCACGCGGGCCTAATGAAAAACTGTTTTTT. The encoded protein is CASSPPGARGPNEKLFF.